The 29 T cell receptor beta chains in this list originate from one sample, sequenced in a study of T cells in Graves' hyperthyroidism and ophthalmopathy. The investigators amplified TCR beta CDR3 regions from RNA transcripts. Primed by the HTBI set, a first-round RT-PCR was run on the TCR CDR3. TCRdb processed the multiplex PCR reads anew with MiXCR; each CDR3 protein has one entry. Of nearly 600,000 distinct CDR3 sequences in the sample, approximately 15% were seen once. What was sequenced was blood. These receptors all come from a woman aged 25 to 39 with Graves' hyperthyroidism that later progressed to Graves' ophthalmopathy.

Only a few counts were recorded for this clonotype. The chain employs TRBV3-1 and TRBJ1-3; tentatively, D is TRBD1 (5 bases). Germline values: CDR1 LGHDT, CDR2 YNNKEL (reference sequence). This CDR3 spans 14 amino acids. V lost 1 base, J lost 4 bases, and 8 bases lay in between. The CDR3 is CASSQAGYGNTIYF. The CDR3 DNA follows: TGTGCCAGCAGCCAAGCAGGGTACGGAAACACCATATATTTT. Together with reference TRBV3-1 and TRBJ1-3, the CDR3 gives the full variable domain: DTAVSQTPKYLVTQMGNDKSIKCEQNLGHDTMYWYKQDSKKFLKIMFSYNNKELIINETVPNRFSPKSPDKAHLNLHINSLELGDSAVYFCASSQAGYGNTIYFGEGSWLTVV.

The rearrangement links TRBV10-3 to TRBJ1-5; 9 bases map to TRBD1. Trimming at V came to 2 bases and at J to 7 bases, leaving 0 bases not matched to a gene. CDR3 size: 13 residues. Germline CDR1 reads ENHRY; CDR2 reads SYGVKD. DNA for the CDR3: TGTGCCATCAGTGAGGGACAGGGGCAGCCCCAGCATTTT. This sequence encodes CAISEGQGQPQHF.

This clonotype appeared a few times. J is TRBJ1-5 and V is TRBV7-8, with D hard to call. V lost 5 bases and J 5 bases, leaving 7 bases between the germline ends. CDR3 length equals 12 residues. Germline V gene sequence: CDR1 SGHVS, CDR2 FQNEAQ. Here the CDR3 reads CASSTRDQPQHF. The CDR3 region has the DNA TGTGCCAGCAGCACCCGGGATCAGCCCCAGCATTTT.

Many counts were recorded for this clonotype. The rearrangement uses TRBV27 and TRBJ1-5; TRBD1 might be the D (6 bases). V was shortened by 5 bases and J by 9 bases, with 17 bases between the two germline ends. The CDR3 length is 14 residues. Germline V gene lookup returns CDR1 MNHEY and CDR2 SMNVEV (reference sequence). The CDR3 sequence is CASSPDRSPRPQHF. CDR3 coding DNA: TGTGCCAGCAGTCCGGACAGATCACCCCGGCCCCAGCATTTT.

The rearrangement uses TRBV19 and TRBJ2-1, with TRBD1 as a possible D gene (6 bases). The ends were cut back, 4 bases at V and 1 base at J, with 14 bases in the middle. This CDR3 comprises 16 residues. Germline CDR1 and CDR2: LNHDA and SQIVND (reference sequence). CDR3 residues: CASSTPGAESYNEQFF. The CDR3 nucleotides are TGTGCCAGTAGTACCCCAGGGGCTGAATCCTACAATGAGCAGTTCTTC.

In its sample, this clonotype was seen many times. The gene calls are TRBV14 and TRBJ2-7; D is uncertain. CDR1 SGHDN and CDR2 FVKESK come from the germline V gene. The CDR3 has 15 residues. Trimming took off 4 bases at V and 2 bases at J, with 15 bases between the two ends. CDR3 DNA sequence: TGTGCCAGCAGCCTCGCCCTAGGGTCTACCTACGAGCAGTACTTC. Its protein is CASSLALGSTYEQYF.

This clonotype was seen at least ten times. The chain joins TRBV12-3 or TRBV12-4 to TRBJ2-4; possible D gene TRBD2, 6 bases. Trimming took off 5 bases at V and 11 bases at J, with 16 bases between the two ends. CDR3 size: 13 residues. This chain's CDR3 is CASSHSDYQVQYF. The CDR3 region has the DNA TGTGCCAGCAGTCACTCGGACTATCAGGTTCAGTACTTC.

Notes on this clonotype: It may be a read error: a sequence one base away is much more abundant. The chain carries TRBV3-1 and TRBJ2-1; D not resolved. The J call may be mistaken, given a closer DNA end match to TRBJ2-7. CDR1 and CDR2 (germline): LGHDT, YNNKEL (reference sequence). This CDR3 has 12 residues. The CDR3 DNA follows: TGTGCCAGCAGTGCAGCATACAATGAGCAGTACTTC. Residues: CASSAAYNEQYF.

At least ten counts were recorded for this clonotype. This rearrangement joins TRBV27 to TRBJ2-1, with TRBD2 identical over 7 bases. The CDR3 extends over 16 amino acids. Germline V CDR1 and CDR2: MNHEY, SMNVEV (reference sequence). J was trimmed by 8 bases and V by 5 bases; bases with no gene match: 15. DNA for the CDR3: TGTGCCAGCAGTCCCTCCGGCGGGGGAAGGATGGATGAGCAGTTCTTC. It codes for CASSPSGGGRMDEQFF.

This clonotype was observed a handful of times. This chain connects TRBV20-1 to TRBJ2-5, with D perhaps TRBD1 (5 bases). The CDR3 extends over 14 amino acids. The germline V gene encodes CDR1 DFQATT and CDR2 SNEGSKA (reference sequence). Trimming removed 0 bases from V and 4 bases from J, with 12 bases in between. Here the CDR3 DNA reads TGCAGTGCTAGAGATTGTCTGCAGGGAGAGACCCAGTACTTC. Its translation is CSARDCLQGETQYF.

This clonotype was counted a few times. The chain uses TRBV6-5 and TRBJ2-3, with 9 bases fitting TRBD2. CDR3 length: 16 residues. Germline trimming cut 2 bases from V and 4 bases from J; bases unmatched to any gene: 7. In germline, CDR1 is MNHEY, CDR2 SVGAGI. CDR3 sequence: CASSYRALAGSDTQYF. The CDR3 nucleotides read TGTGCCAGCAGTTACAGGGCCCTAGCGGGATCAGATACGCAGTATTTT.

This clonotype is a singleton in its sample. A much more abundant neighbour one base away suggests this may be a read error. This chain uses TRBV7-9 with TRBJ1-3; the match to TRBD1 covers 7 bases. Per germline, CDR1 SEHNR and CDR2 FQNEAQ (reference sequence). The CDR3 totals 16 residues. The trim removed 8 bases at V and 3 bases at J, leaving 13 bases unmatched. The CDR3 DNA sequence: TGTGCCAGCGGCACACTACAGGGGATCGGTGGAAACACCATATATTTT. Translating it yields CASGTLQGIGGNTIYF.

Comments on this clonotype: This sequence may be a read error, since a much larger clone differs from it by one base. The chain joins TRBV10-3 to TRBJ2-7; D is tentatively TRBD1 or TRBD2 (6 bases each). Judging by the DNA end, TRBJ2-1 fits better; the J call may be wrong. This CDR3 comprises 14 residues. CDR1 and CDR2 from the germline V gene are ENHRY and SYGVKD. The CDR3, as DNA: TGTGCCATCAGTGGGCGGGACACAACCTACGAGCAGTTCTTC. Its translation: CAISGRDTTYEQFF.

This clonotype has ten or more counts. The chain recombines TRBV19 with TRBJ1-1; D gene unclear. CDR3 length equals 14 residues. The V end was cut by 3 bases, the J end by 1 base, with 9 bases between. Germline-derived CDR1 and CDR2 are LNHDA and SQIVND (reference sequence). CDR3 bases: TGTGCCAGTAGTATTAAACCCCGGAACACTGAAGCTTTCTTT. The encoded protein is CASSIKPRNTEAFF.

This clonotype appeared many times. The chain is built from TRBV10-3 and TRBJ2-5, with a weak D call TRBD2 (6 bases). The CDR3 length is 13 residues. Germline V gene sequence: CDR1 ENHRY, CDR2 SYGVKD. V lost 7 bases and J 0 bases, leaving 9 bases between the germline ends. In DNA, the CDR3 is TGTGCCATCACGCGGGGCTACCAAGAGACCCAGTACTTC. It codes for CAITRGYQETQYF.

This clonotype was seen at least ten times. The chain is built from TRBV7-2 and TRBJ1-1; no clear D. V lost 1 base and J lost 11, with 11 bases in between. Germline V gene sequence: CDR1 SGHTA, CDR2 FQGNSA. This CDR3 comprises 12 residues. CDR3 protein: CASSLGSNLAFF. CDR3 in DNA: TGTGCCAGCAGCTTAGGGTCAAACCTGGCTTTCTTT.

This clonotype has at least ten counts. The chain has TRBV20-1 and TRBJ2-7, with D uncertain. The germline V and J ends were trimmed by 2 bases and 5 bases, with 13 bases remaining between them. The CDR3 runs 13 residues. Per germline, CDR1 DFQATT and CDR2 SNEGSKA (reference sequence). The CDR3: CSARSNIGDEQYF. CDR3 bases: TGCAGTGCTAGATCAAACATTGGGGACGAGCAGTACTTC.

This clonotype was detected only a few times. The V call is TRBV15, the J call TRBJ2-1, with a possible D match to TRBD1 (6 bases). Germline V lookup: CDR1 LNHNV, CDR2 YYDKDF (reference sequence). This CDR3 has 14 amino acids. Trimming took 1 base from V and 4 from J, leaving 8 bases between them. The CDR3 DNA reads TGTGCCACCAGCAGAGGACAGGTATACAATGAGCAGTTCTTC. Protein: CATSRGQVYNEQFF.

The gene calls are TRBV4-3 and TRBJ2-1; D possibly matches TRBD1 or TRBD2 (5 bases each). CDR1 is LGHNA and CDR2 is YSLEER in the germline V gene. V gave up 0 bases and J gave up 8 bases, with 14 bases separating them. The CDR3 extends over 15 amino acids. The chain's CDR3 is CASSQELWGSDEQFF. The CDR3 coding sequence is TGCGCCAGCAGCCAAGAATTATGGGGGAGCGATGAGCAGTTCTTC.

This clonotype showed up many times. The CDR3 sequence is CASKRTGKGYTF. DNA for the CDR3: TGTGCCAGCAAAAGGACAGGGAAGGGCTACACCTTC. The chain is built from TRBV2 and TRBJ1-2, with 8 bases lining up with TRBD1. This CDR3 contains 12 residues. V shed 7 bases, J shed 8 bases, and the junction held 6 bases outside the gene matches. Germline CDR1 SNHLY, CDR2 FYNNEI.

This clonotype was counted a few times. The chain joins TRBV5-6 to TRBJ2-5; 12 bases agree with TRBD2. This CDR3 is built from 17 residues. CDR1 SGHDT and CDR2 YYEEEE come from the germline V gene. The J segment lost 5 bases and the V segment lost 1 base, leaving 9 bases of the junction unmatched. The DNA of the CDR3 is TGTGCCAGCAGCTTGAGAGCAACTAGCGGGAGGAAGGAGACCCAGTACTTC. Amino acid sequence: CASSLRATSGRKETQYF.

This clonotype came up many times. J is TRBJ1-1 and V is TRBV7-2; no reliable D call. The CDR3 runs to 14 residues. The V end was cut by 0 bases, the J end by 1 base, with 6 bases between. Germline CDR1 reads SGHTA; CDR2 reads FQGNSA. The CDR3 loop reads CASSLARANTEAFF. In DNA, the CDR3 is TGTGCCAGCAGCTTAGCCCGGGCGAACACTGAAGCTTTCTTT.

The sample holds one count of this clonotype. The rearrangement links TRBV20-1 to TRBJ2-2, with TRBD2 as a possible D gene (6 bases). With 3 bases removed from V and 4 bases from J, the gap between germline ends came to 12 bases. Germline V gene sequence: CDR1 DFQATT, CDR2 SNEGSKA (reference sequence). The CDR3 has 14 amino acids. The CDR3 DNA follows: TGCAGTGCTAGGGAGGGGACGGGCACCGGGGAGCTGTTTTTT. Translating gives CSAREGTGTGELFF.

This clonotype was seen repeatedly, ten times or more. The V gene is TRBV20-1, the J gene TRBJ2-5; 8 bases are a match to TRBD1. V shed 0 bases and J 4 bases; nucleotides not matched to a gene: 7. The CDR3 has 15 amino acids. CDR1 is DFQATT, CDR2 SNEGSKA, per germline (reference sequence). CDR3 bases: TGCAGTGCTAGAGATTTGGGCAGGGGGCCAGAGACCCAGTACTTC. It codes for CSARDLGRGPETQYF.

This clonotype was observed a handful of times. This chain joins TRBV7-9 and TRBJ1-1; TRBD1 might be the D (6 bases). Deletions cut 10 bases from V and 0 bases from J, with 12 bases between. Germline CDR1 SEHNR, CDR2 FQNEAQ (reference sequence). The CDR3 covers 13 residues. The CDR3 is CAIQGQLNTEAFF. The CDR3 region has the DNA TGTGCCATCCAAGGACAGCTGAACACTGAAGCTTTCTTT. Combining the CDR3 with reference TRBV7-9 and TRBJ1-1 gives the whole variable domain DTGVSQNPRHKITKRGQNVTFRCDPISEHNRLYWYRQTLGQGPEFLTYFQNEAQLEKSRLLSDRFSAERPKGSFSTLEIQRTEQGDSAMYLCAIQGQLNTEAFFGQGTRLTVV.

This clonotype was detected many times. A junction end diverges from the germline sequence, so it may reflect a read error. The CDR3 nucleotides are TGTGCTAGCAGCGCTTCTTCCGGGACAGCCGAGCAGTTCTTC. The encoded protein is CASSASSGTAEQFF. The chain links TRBV7-7 to TRBJ2-1, with 7 positions matching TRBD1. Germline CDR1 SSHAT, CDR2 FNYEAQ (reference sequence). The CDR3 totals 14 residues.

The V gene is TRBV18, the J gene TRBJ2-7; D is possibly TRBD2 (6 bases). The CDR3 covers 14 residues. The germline V gene has CDR1 KGHSH and CDR2 LQKENI. Trimming pared 0 bases from V and 4 bases from J, leaving 10 bases between. CDR3 region: CASSPPGLEYEQYF. CDR3 DNA: TGTGCCAGCTCACCACCGGGACTCGAATACGAGCAGTACTTC.

In its sample, this clonotype was seen many times. The chain is built from TRBV28 and TRBJ1-6, with D tentatively TRBD1 (5 bases). V was trimmed by 0 bases and J by 9 bases, leaving 9 bases between them. The CDR3 runs to 14 residues. The germline gives CDR1 MDHEN, CDR2 SYDVKM. The CDR3, as DNA: TGTGCCAGCAGTTTATGGGGGGATGGTTCACCCCTCCACTTT. It encodes CASSLWGDGSPLHF.

This clonotype was found a few times. The chain is built from TRBV24-1 and TRBJ2-6, with 12 nucleotides matching TRBD2. CDR1 is KGHDR, CDR2 SFDVKD, per germline. This CDR3 contains 17 residues. The V gene end was trimmed by 4 bases and the J gene end by 14 bases; junction bases not matched to a gene: 14. The CDR3 coding sequence is TGTGCCACCAGTGACTCTGGACTAGCGGGGAACACGGGGCTCCTGACTTTC. Translation: CATSDSGLAGNTGLLTF.